Following are 8 T cell receptor beta chains from one sample sequenced in a study of blood T cell repertoires in COVID-19. TCRdb's table, derived via immunoSEQ multiplex PCR, lists solely in-frame clones and lacks some. The data show nearly 200,000 clones, around nine tenths seen once. Sequencing was performed on peripheral blood. These TCRs come from a woman aged 40 to 49 who had recovered from COVID-19.

This clone was seen a single time. The V call is TRBV29-1, the J call TRBJ2-1; 8 bases are a match to TRBD2. This CDR3 has 12 amino acids. Germline assignment: CDR1 SQVTM and CDR2 ANQGSEA. The CDR3: CTTTFGLAEQFF. For the CDR3, the DNA is TGCACCACGACTTTTGGACTAGCTGAGCAGTTCTTC.

A few counts support this clone. V gene TRBV28 combines with J gene TRBJ2-5, with TRBD2 identical over 10 bases. The trim removed 5 bases at V and 5 bases at J, leaving 14 bases unmatched. The CDR3 consists of 17 residues. CDR1 is MDHEN and CDR2 is SYDVKM in the germline V gene. The CDR3 loop reads CASSIPAASGSGETQYF. The CDR3, as DNA: TGTGCCAGCAGTATCCCGGCGGCTAGCGGGAGCGGGGAGACCCAGTACTTC.

The V call is TRBV29-1, the J call TRBJ2-1; 13 bases fit TRBD2. The germline V gene has CDR1 SQVTM and CDR2 ANQGSEA. This CDR3 is 17 amino acids long. V shed 7 bases and J 3 bases; nucleotides not matched to a gene: 12. The CDR3: CSATKGLAGQGYNEQFF. DNA for the CDR3: TGCAGCGCCACAAAGGGACTAGCGGGACAAGGCTACAATGAGCAGTTCTTC.

There are a few counts of this clone. The chain uses TRBV19 and TRBJ1-1; D is ambiguous. Trimming shortened V by 0 bases and J by 1 base, and 9 bases separated the two germline ends. This CDR3 comprises 15 residues. Looked up from germline, CDR1 is LNHDA and CDR2 is SQIVND (reference sequence). CDR3 in amino acids: CASSIDLWRNTEAFF. CDR3 nucleotides: TGTGCCAGTAGTATAGATCTATGGAGGAACACTGAAGCTTTCTTT.

The V and J genes are TRBV27 and TRBJ1-5, with 9 bases lining up with TRBD1. Per the germline V gene, CDR1 is MNHEY and CDR2 is SMNVEV (reference sequence). The CDR3 is 15 amino acids. Unmatched junction bases numbered 5, after V lost 2 bases and J lost 6 bases. CDR3 DNA: TGTGCCAGCAGTTTAAAGTACAGGGGGCTTCAGCCCCAGCATTTT. Its protein is CASSLKYRGLQPQHF.

CDR3 bases: TGTGCCAGCTCACCGACAGGGGAGAGTGGAAACACCATATATTTT. Translation gives CASSPTGESGNTIYF. This chain connects TRBV18 to TRBJ1-3; 8 bases agree with TRBD1. The germline V gene encodes CDR1 KGHSH and CDR2 LQKENI. V lost 3 bases and J lost 3; bases outside the gene matches: 4. The CDR3 sequence is 15 residues long. The complete variable domain, with remaining parts taken from reference TRBV18 and TRBJ1-3, reads NAGVMQNPRHLVRRRGQEARLRCSPMKGHSHVYWYRQLPEEGLKFMVYLQKENIIDESGMPKERFSAEFPKEGPSILRIQQVVRGDSAAYFCASSPTGESGNTIYFGEGSWLTVV.

In its sample, this clone was seen a few times. The J gene is TRBJ2-7, the V gene TRBV6-6, with a weak D call TRBD2 (6 bases). Germline V gene sequence: CDR1 MNHNY, CDR2 SVGAGI (reference sequence). This CDR3 spans 15 amino acids. Trimming left V 6 bases short and J 0 bases short, with 15 bases between. CDR3 amino acids: CASRNSGANSYEQYF. The CDR3 DNA is TGTGCCAGCAGAAATAGCGGAGCCAACTCCTACGAGCAGTACTTC.

The V gene is TRBV4-1, the J gene TRBJ2-1; D remains unclear. Germline V CDR1 and CDR2: MGHRA, YSYEKL. V lost 4 bases and J lost 2, with 18 bases in between. CDR3 length: 17 amino acids. DNA for the CDR3: TGCGCCAGCAGCCCCACTGAACTCCTCCCCGCCTACAATGAGCAGTTCTTC. Its protein product is CASSPTELLPAYNEQFF.